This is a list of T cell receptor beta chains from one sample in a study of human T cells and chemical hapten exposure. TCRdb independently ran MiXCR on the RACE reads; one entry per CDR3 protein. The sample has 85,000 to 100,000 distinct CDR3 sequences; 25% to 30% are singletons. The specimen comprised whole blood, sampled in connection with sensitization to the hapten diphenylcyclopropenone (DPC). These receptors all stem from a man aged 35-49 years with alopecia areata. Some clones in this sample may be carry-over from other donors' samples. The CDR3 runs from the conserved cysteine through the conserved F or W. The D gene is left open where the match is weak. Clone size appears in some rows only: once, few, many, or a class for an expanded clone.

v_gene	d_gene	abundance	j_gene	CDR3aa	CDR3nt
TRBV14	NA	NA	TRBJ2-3	CASSQDLIGDTQYF	TGTGCCAGCAGCCAAGATCTCATAGGAGATACGCAGTATTTT
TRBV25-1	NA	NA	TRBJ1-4	CASRGWMRDEKLFF	TGTGCCAGCAGGGGATGGATGAGGGATGAAAAACTGTTTTTT
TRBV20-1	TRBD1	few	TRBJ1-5	CSARKQGVSNQPQHF	TGCAGTGCTAGGAAACAGGGGGTAAGCAATCAGCCCCAGCATTTT
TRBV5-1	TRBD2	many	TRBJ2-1	CASSPGLAGAHEQFF	TGCGCCAGCAGCCCCGGACTAGCGGGAGCCCATGAGCAGTTCTTC
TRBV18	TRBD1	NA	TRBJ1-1	CASSPGTGEVAFF	TGTGCCAGCTCACCTGGGACAGGGGAGGTAGCTTTCTTT
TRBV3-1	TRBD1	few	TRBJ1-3	CASSQMVGQGRGNTIYF	TGTGCCAGCAGCCAGATGGTTGGACAGGGGAGAGGAAACACCATATATTTT
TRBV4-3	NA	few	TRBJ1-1	CASSQDHRIGDTEAFF	TGCGCCAGCAGCCAAGATCACAGGATCGGGGACACTGAAGCTTTCTTT
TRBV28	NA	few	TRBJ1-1	CASSFRENTEAFF	TGTGCCAGCAGTTTTCGGGAGAACACTGAAGCTTTCTTT
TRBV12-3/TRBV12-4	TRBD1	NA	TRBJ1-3	CASSFGDSFSFSGNTIYF	TGTGCCAGCAGTTTCGGGGACAGCTTTAGTTTCTCTGGAAACACCATATATTTT
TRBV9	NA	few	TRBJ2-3	CASSEGLHYTQYF	TGTGCCAGCAGCGAGGGACTCCACTATACGCAGTATTTT
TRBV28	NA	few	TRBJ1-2	CASSLVGNYGYTF	TGTGCCAGCAGTTTGGTCGGCAACTATGGCTACACCTTC
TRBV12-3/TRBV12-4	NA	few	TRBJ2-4	CASSLSILAKNIQYF	TGTGCCAGCAGTTTATCAATTCTAGCCAAAAACATTCAGTACTTC
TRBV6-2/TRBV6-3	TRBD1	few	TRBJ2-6	CASRHSDRAGANVLTF	TGTGCCAGCAGGCACTCCGACAGGGCTGGGGCCAACGTCCTGACTTTC
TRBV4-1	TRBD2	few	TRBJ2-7	CASSQEVTSGYEQYF	TGCGCCAGCAGCCAAGAGGTTACTAGCGGATACGAGCAGTACTTC
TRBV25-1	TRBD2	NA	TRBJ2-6	CASSAGLAGSSGANVLTF	TGTGCCAGCAGTGCCGGACTAGCGGGCTCCTCTGGGGCCAACGTCCTGACTTTC
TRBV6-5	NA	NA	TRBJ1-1	CASRYKWDTEAFF	TGTGCCAGCAGATATAAGTGGGACACTGAAGCTTTCTTT
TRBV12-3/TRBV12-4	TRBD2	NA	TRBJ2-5	CASRLAGAVTQYF	TGTGCCAGCAGACTAGCGGGAGCGGTGACCCAGTACTTC
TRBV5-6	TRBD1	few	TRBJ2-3	CASSLSDRGRLDTQYF	TGTGCCAGCAGCTTGTCGGACAGGGGGCGGTTGGATACGCAGTATTTT
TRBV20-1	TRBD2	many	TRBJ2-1	CSARDPLDLAAVYNEQFF	TGCAGTGCTAGAGATCCCCTCGACCTAGCGGCAGTCTACAATGAGCAGTTCTTC
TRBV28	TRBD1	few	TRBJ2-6	CASSPWGTGVSGANVLTF	TGTGCCAGCAGTCCTTGGGGGACAGGGGTCTCTGGGGCCAACGTCCTGACTTTC
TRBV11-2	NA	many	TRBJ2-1	CASSLELGANEQFF	TGTGCCAGCAGCTTAGAATTGGGGGCCAATGAGCAGTTCTTC
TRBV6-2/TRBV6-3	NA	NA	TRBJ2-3	CASSSGYPDTQYF	TGTGCCAGCAGCTCAGGGTACCCAGATACGCAGTATTTT
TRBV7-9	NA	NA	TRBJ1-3	CASSLGLGGNTIYF	TGTGCCAGCAGCTTGGGCCTCGGAGGAAACACCATATATTTT
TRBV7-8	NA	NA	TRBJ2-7	CASSPGVENYEQYF	TGTGCCAGCAGCCCCGGGGTAGAGAACTACGAGCAGTACTTC
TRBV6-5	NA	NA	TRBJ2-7	CASSYLKTGRALYEQYF	TGTGCCAGCAGTTACTTAAAAACCGGTCGAGCTCTCTACGAGCAGTACTTC
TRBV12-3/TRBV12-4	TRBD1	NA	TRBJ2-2	CASSFPGTGFGELFF	TGTGCCAGCAGTTTCCCGGGGACAGGGTTCGGGGAGCTGTTTTTT
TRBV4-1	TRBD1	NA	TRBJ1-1	CASSQEKFRGRTEAFF	TGCGCCAGCAGCCAAGAAAAATTCAGGGGGAGGACTGAAGCTTTCTTT
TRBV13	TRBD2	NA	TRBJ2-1	CASGWLAGGPGYNEQFF	TGTGCCAGCGGTTGGCTAGCGGGAGGGCCGGGCTACAATGAGCAGTTCTTC
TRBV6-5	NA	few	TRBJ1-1	CASSATHGGTEAFF	TGTGCCAGCAGTGCAACACATGGGGGCACTGAAGCTTTCTTT
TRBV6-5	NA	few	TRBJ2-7	CASSYPDTYEQYF	TGTGCCAGCAGTTACCCCGACACCTACGAGCAGTACTTC
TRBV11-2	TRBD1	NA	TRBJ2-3	CASSPIGGTGVLRDTQYF	TGTGCCAGCAGCCCGATTGGAGGGACAGGGGTTTTGAGAGATACGCAGTATTTT
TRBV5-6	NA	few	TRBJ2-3	CAGMALQASTDTQYF	TGTGCGGGCATGGCTCTACAAGCCTCTACAGATACGCAGTATTTT
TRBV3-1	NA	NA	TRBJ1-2	CASTIGGLNYGYTF	TGTGCCAGCACCATCGGGGGGCTGAACTATGGCTACACCTTC
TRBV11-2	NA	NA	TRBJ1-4	CASSLFGSTYNEKLFF	TGTGCCAGCAGCTTATTTGGAAGTACCTATAATGAAAAACTGTTTTTT
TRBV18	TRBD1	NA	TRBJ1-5	CASSPPGQGARQPQHF	TGTGCCAGCTCACCACCAGGACAGGGTGCGCGTCAGCCCCAGCATTTT
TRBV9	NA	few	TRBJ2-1	CASSVAIMGSNEQFF	TGTGCCAGCAGCGTAGCTATTATGGGTTCCAATGAGCAGTTCTTC
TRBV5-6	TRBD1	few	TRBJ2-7	CASSYRTGGKQYF	TGTGCCAGCAGCTACCGGACAGGGGGCAAGCAGTACTTC
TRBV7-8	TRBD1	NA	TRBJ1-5	CASSFEDDRDQPQHF	TGTGCCAGCAGCTTCGAGGATGACAGGGATCAGCCCCAGCATTTT
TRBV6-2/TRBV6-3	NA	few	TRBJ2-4	CASTPWAAGQNIQYF	TGTGCCAGTACCCCGTGGGCCGCCGGCCAAAACATTCAGTACTTC
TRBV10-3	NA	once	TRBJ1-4	CAISDNRGSTNEKLFF	TGTGCCATCAGTGATAACCGCGGCAGCACTAATGAAAAACTGTTTTTT
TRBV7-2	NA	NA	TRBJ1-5	CASSSRPYSNQPQHF	TGTGCCAGCAGCTCAAGGCCTTATAGCAATCAGCCCCAGCATTTT
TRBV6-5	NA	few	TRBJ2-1	CASTHGTGGPGDEQFF	TGTGCCAGCACCCACGGGACGGGGGGCCCGGGGGATGAGCAGTTCTTC
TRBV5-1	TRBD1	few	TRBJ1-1	CASSLVSWGQGNTEAFF	TGCGCCAGCAGCTTGGTGTCTTGGGGACAGGGGAACACTGAAGCTTTCTTT
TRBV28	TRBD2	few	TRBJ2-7	CASSDSGLSSYEQYF	TGTGCCAGCAGTGATAGCGGGTTGAGCTCCTACGAGCAGTACTTC
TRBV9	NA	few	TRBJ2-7	CASSVRGDRSSDEQYF	TGTGCCAGCAGCGTCCGTGGCGACAGGTCCTCTGACGAGCAGTACTTC
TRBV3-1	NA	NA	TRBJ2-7	CASSPPGVSSYEQYF	TGTGCCAGCAGCCCACCCGGAGTTAGCTCCTACGAGCAGTACTTC
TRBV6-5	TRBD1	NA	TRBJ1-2	CASRGRQGGNYGYTF	TGTGCCAGCAGGGGTAGACAGGGGGGAAACTATGGCTACACCTTC
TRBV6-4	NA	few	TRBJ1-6	CASSDWTALGNSPLHF	TGTGCCAGCAGTGATTGGACAGCTTTGGGGAATTCACCCCTCCACTTT
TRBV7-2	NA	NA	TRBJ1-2	CASSPYLSENGYTF	TGTGCCAGCAGCCCCTACCTATCAGAAAATGGCTACACCTTC
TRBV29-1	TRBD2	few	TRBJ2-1	CSVDASGSYEQFF	TGCAGCGTTGACGCTAGCGGGAGTTATGAGCAGTTCTTC
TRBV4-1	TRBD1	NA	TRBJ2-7	CASSPDRDRVEQYF	TGCGCCAGCAGCCCGGACAGGGATAGGGTTGAGCAGTACTTC
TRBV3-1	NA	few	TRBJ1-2	CASSPIGRGYGYTF	TGTGCCAGCAGCCCTATCGGGCGAGGCTATGGCTACACCTTC
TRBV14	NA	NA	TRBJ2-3	CASSQPGPVDTQYF	TGTGCCAGCAGCCAACCGGGCCCCGTGGATACGCAGTATTTT
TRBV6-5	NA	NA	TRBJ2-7	CASRARLDSSYEQYF	TGTGCCAGCAGAGCGAGACTAGACAGCTCCTACGAGCAGTACTTC